This T cell receptor beta chain was observed in a study of blood T cell repertoires in COVID-19. V lost 4 bases and J 4 bases, leaving 13 bases between the germline ends. The CDR3 runs to 14 residues. Per the germline V gene, CDR1 is LGHDT and CDR2 is YNNKEL (reference sequence). Assay used: immunoSEQ multiplex PCR; TCRdb lists only in-frame clones, some missing. This sample yields approximately 220,000 clones, of which roughly 88% are seen a single time; more than 3.5% belongs to the top ten. The TCR comes from a woman in her thirties or forties with acute COVID-19. What was sequenced was PBMCs or T cells enriched from blood (not recorded which). V gene TRBV3-1 (or the pseudogene TRBV3-2) combines with J gene TRBJ1-2; tentatively, D is TRBD1 (6 bases). The CDR3 is CASSPGQWAYGYTF. The CDR3 region has the DNA TGTGCCAGCAGCCCCGGACAGTGGGCCTATGGCTACACCTTC.